A selection of T cell receptor beta chains follows, all from one sample in a study of T cell repertoires in cytomegalovirus infection. TCRdb reprocessed the reads with MiXCR, giving one entry per CDR3 protein. Of approximately 500,000 distinct CDR3 sequences detected, approximately 10% appear once; the ten largest clones hold 10% to 13%. The specimen sequenced was PBMCs. These TCRs come from a human donor in good health (CMV status not recorded). Some clones in this sample may be carry-over from other donors' samples. The CDR3 runs from the conserved cysteine through the conserved F or W. The order of the fields is clone size, V gene, J gene, D gene, CDR3 protein, CDR3 DNA. The D gene is left open where the match is weak. Clone size is given for some rows only: seen once, a few or many times, or a class if the clone is expanded.

>many|TRBV7-8|TRBJ1-2|NA
CASSPNSGTHGYTF
TGTGCCAGCAGCCCCAACTCCGGGACTCATGGCTACACCTTC
>few|TRBV5-4|TRBJ1-6|NA
CASSLGSSLSSPLHF
TGTGCCAGCAGCTTGGGCTCTTCGTTATCCTCACCCCTCCACTTT
>few|TRBV20-1|TRBJ2-1|NA
CSARDSLSYNEQFF
TGCAGTGCCAGGGACTCCCTCAGCTACAATGAGCAGTTCTTC
>few|TRBV29-1|TRBJ1-3|NA
CSVEGISGNTIYF
TGCAGCGTTGAAGGGATCTCTGGAAACACCATATATTTT
>few|TRBV7-8|TRBJ2-1|TRBD2
CASSPPGLAGGYNEQFF
TGTGCCAGCAGCCCACCCGGACTAGCGGGAGGGTACAATGAGCAGTTCTTC
>many|TRBV7-8|TRBJ2-2|NA
CASSLMGTTNTGELFF
TGTGCCAGCAGCTTAATGGGGACAACGAACACCGGGGAGCTGTTTTTT
>few|TRBV9|TRBJ2-5|TRBD2
CASSVAGGSQETQYF
TGTGCCAGCAGCGTAGCGGGCGGGAGTCAAGAGACCCAGTACTTC
>NA|TRBV9|TRBJ1-6|NA
CASSDRSSPLHF
TGTGCCAGCAGCGATCGGTCCTCACCCCTCCACTTT
>many|TRBV7-8|TRBJ2-2|NA
CASSLEGRGTGELFF
TGTGCCAGCAGCTTAGAAGGGAGAGGAACCGGGGAGCTGTTTTTT
>NA|TRBV6-1|TRBJ1-5|NA
CASSEGSSQPQHF
TGTGCCAGCAGTGAGGGCAGCAGTCAGCCCCAGCATTTT
>NA|TRBV29-1|TRBJ2-3|NA
CSVEQVPADTQYF
TGCAGCGTTGAACAAGTCCCAGCAGATACGCAGTATTTT
>many|TRBV10-3|TRBJ1-2|TRBD1
CAISESSRDRDEEGYTF
TGTGCCATCAGTGAGTCGAGCCGGGACAGGGATGAGGAGGGCTACACCTTC
>many|TRBV19|TRBJ1-2|NA
CASSAQGHENYGYTF
TGTGCCAGTAGTGCCCAGGGACACGAAAACTATGGCTACACCTTC
>many|TRBV12-5|TRBJ1-2|NA
CASGSPRAVANYGYTF
TGTGCTAGTGGTTCGCCCCGGGCCGTCGCTAACTATGGCTACACCTTC
>many|TRBV7-9|TRBJ2-3|TRBD2
CASSPGLASTDTQYF
TGTGCCAGCAGCCCCGGACTAGCCAGCACAGATACGCAGTATTTT
>many|TRBV7-3|TRBJ2-1|TRBD1
CASSEGQPADEQFF
TGTGCCAGCAGCGAGGGACAGCCCGCCGATGAGCAGTTCTTC
>many|TRBV7-2|TRBJ2-7|NA
CASSLPPGGSYEQYF
TGTGCCAGCAGCTTACCCCCCGGCGGCTCCTACGAGCAGTACTTC
>NA|TRBV29-1|TRBJ1-2|TRBD1
CSVRTGINYGYTF
TGCAGCGTTAGGACAGGGATTAACTATGGCTACACCTTC
>few|TRBV20-1|TRBJ1-3|TRBD1
CSANSGQSYGNTIYF
TGCAGTGCTAATTCGGGACAGTCGTATGGAAACACCATATATTTT
>few|TRBV12-3/TRBV12-4|TRBJ2-3|NA
CASSPRGEFTDTQYF
TGTGCCAGCAGTCCCAGGGGGGAATTCACAGATACGCAGTATTTT
>NA|TRBV20-1|TRBJ2-7|NA
CSARVPVPPYEQYF
TGCAGTGCTAGGGTACCCGTCCCGCCCTACGAGCAGTACTTC
>NA|TRBV24-1|TRBJ1-1|NA
CATSAVGHFKAFF
TGTGCCACCAGTGCCGTCGGACATTTTAAAGCTTTCTTT
>NA|TRBV9|TRBJ1-2|NA
CASSASGRYGYTF
TGTGCCAGCAGCGCCTCAGGACGTTATGGCTACACCTTC
>few|TRBV24-1|TRBJ1-2|NA
CATSDAGPARRGYTF
TGTGCCACCAGTGATGCCGGGCCGGCCAGGCGTGGCTACACCTTC
>many|TRBV6-1|TRBJ1-1|NA
CASSETAMNTEAFF
TGTGCCAGCAGTGAGACAGCCATGAACACTGAAGCTTTCTTT
>many|TRBV12-5|TRBJ1-2|TRBD1
CASAPERGPYGYTF
TGTGCTAGTGCCCCGGAGAGGGGGCCCTATGGCTACACCTTC
>NA|TRBV20-1|TRBJ2-7|NA
CSARVRTASYEQYF
TGCAGTGCTAGGGTTAGGACGGCATCCTACGAGCAGTACTTC
>few|TRBV28|TRBJ2-5|NA
CASREPIATQETQYF
TGTGCCAGCAGGGAACCCATAGCGACCCAGGAGACCCAGTACTTC
>many|TRBV2|TRBJ1-6|TRBD1
CASGGTGGAHSPLHF
TGTGCCAGCGGGGGGACAGGGGGCGCCCATTCACCCCTCCACTTT
>NA|TRBV20-1|TRBJ1-2|TRBD1
CSARDSGTGMNYGYTF
TGCAGTGCTAGAGATTCTGGGACAGGGATGAACTATGGCTACACCTTC
>NA|TRBV19|TRBJ2-1|TRBD2
CASSIRLAGVNEQFF
TGTGCCAGTAGTATCAGGCTAGCGGGAGTCAATGAGCAGTTCTTC
>many|TRBV7-2|TRBJ2-3|NA
CASSLVGGSKSTQYF
TGTGCCAGCAGCTTGGTCGGCGGGTCTAAGAGTACGCAGTATTTT
>few|TRBV29-1|TRBJ1-2|NA
CSVEDEGLGYTF
TGCAGCGTTGAAGATGAAGGACTGGGCTACACCTTC
>few|TRBV28|TRBJ2-7|NA
CASRLWGEWDEQYF
TGTGCCAGCAGGCTGTGGGGGGAGTGGGACGAGCAGTACTTC
>few|TRBV20-1|TRBJ2-2|NA
CSAATVNTGELFF
TGCAGTGCAGCGACAGTGAACACCGGGGAGCTGTTTTTT
>few|TRBV5-1|TRBJ2-3|NA
CASSLGSAGQPTDTQYF
TGCGCCAGCAGCTTGGGCTCAGCGGGACAGCCCACAGATACGCAGTATTTT
>NA|TRBV25-1|TRBJ2-3|NA
CASSSNSNADTQYF
TGTGCCAGCTCCTCGAATAGTAACGCAGATACGCAGTATTTT
>many|TRBV20-1|TRBJ1-1|NA
CSAENQGNTEAFF
TGCAGTGCTGAGAATCAGGGGAACACTGAAGCTTTCTTT
>NA|TRBV19|TRBJ2-5|NA
CASRPPGVRETQYF
TGTGCCAGTAGGCCCCCCGGGGTAAGGGAGACCCAGTACTTC
>many|TRBV3-1|TRBJ2-1|NA
CASSQGGPSSYNEQFF
TGCGCCAGCAGTCAGGGGGGCCCCAGCTCCTACAATGAGCAGTTCTTC